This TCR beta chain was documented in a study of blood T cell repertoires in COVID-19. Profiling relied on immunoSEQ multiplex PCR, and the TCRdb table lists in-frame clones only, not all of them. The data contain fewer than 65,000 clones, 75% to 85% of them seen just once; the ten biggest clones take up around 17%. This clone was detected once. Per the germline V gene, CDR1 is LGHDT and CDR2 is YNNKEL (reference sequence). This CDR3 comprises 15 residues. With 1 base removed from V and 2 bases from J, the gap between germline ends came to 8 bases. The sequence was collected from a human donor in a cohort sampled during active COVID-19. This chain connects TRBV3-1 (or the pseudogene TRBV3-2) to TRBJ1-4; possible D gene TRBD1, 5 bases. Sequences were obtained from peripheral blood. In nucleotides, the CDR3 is TGTGCCAGCAGCCAAGGTGGGGGGACTAATGAAAAACTGTTTTTT. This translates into CASSQGGGTNEKLFF.